These 5 T cell receptor beta chains originate from one sample sequenced in a study of blood T cell repertoires in COVID-19. Profiling relied on immunoSEQ multiplex PCR, and the TCRdb table lists in-frame clones only, not all of them. Counted here are about 40,000 clones, roughly 77% occurring once; the ten biggest clones make up around two fifths. The source material was peripheral blood. The receptors come from a human donor in a cohort sampled during active or convalescent COVID-19. The donor label of this sample is uncertain.

The chain carries TRBV28 and TRBJ1-2; 8 bases fit TRBD1. Germline V gene data show CDR1 as MDHEN and CDR2 as SYDVKM. The CDR3 spans 14 residues. V was clipped by 2 bases and J by 4 bases; unmatched bases: 3. CDR3 loop: CASSLPGGLYGYTF. The CDR3 region has the DNA TGTGCCAGCAGTTTACCAGGGGGCCTCTATGGCTACACCTTC.

This chain connects TRBV7-2 to TRBJ2-5; 8 bases match TRBD2. V lost 3 bases, J lost 2 bases, and 8 bases stayed unmatched. Germline V gives CDR1 SGHTA, CDR2 FQGNSA. This CDR3 has 16 residues. The CDR3 coding sequence is TGTGCCAGCAGCTTCACGGGGACTAGGCCTCAAGAGACCCAGTACTTC. It is translated as CASSFTGTRPQETQYF.

The V gene is TRBV25-1, the J gene TRBJ1-1; the D gene is possibly TRBD1 (5 bases). The CDR3 loop spans 12 amino acids. Germline V lookup: CDR1 MGHDK, CDR2 SYGVNS. Trimming took 3 bases from V and 6 from J, leaving 8 bases between them. CDR3 bases: TGTGCCAGCAGTGAGGGGGGGGCTGAAGCTTTCTTT. As protein: CASSEGGAEAFF.

The chain employs TRBV6-1 and TRBJ2-4; 9 nucleotides agree with TRBD2. The CDR3 is 17 amino acids. Germline V CDR1 and CDR2: MNHNS, SASEGT. V gave up 3 bases and J gave up 3 bases; unmatched junction bases: 9. This CDR3 is CASSDVAGGPGKNIQYF. The CDR3 bases are TGTGCCAGCAGTGACGTTGCGGGAGGGCCAGGCAAAAACATTCAGTACTTC.

This chain uses TRBV6-1 with TRBJ2-3; TRBD1 might be the D (6 bases). This CDR3 comprises 13 residues. V was trimmed by 3 bases and J by 12 bases, leaving 16 bases between them. CDR1 and CDR2 (germline): MNHNS, SASEGT. The CDR3 protein is CASSDGGQIRQYF. CDR3 sequence (DNA): TGTGCCAGCAGTGATGGCGGACAGATACGCCAGTATTTT.